This T cell receptor beta chain stems from a study of blood T cell repertoires in COVID-19. The overall study: Nucleic acid was either cDNA or gDNA, and it came from T cells, B-cell-depleted T cells, or PBMCs.

There are 17 residues in the CDR3. V lost 7 bases to trimming and J lost 5 bases; unmatched junction nucleotides: 12. Per germline, CDR1 SNHLY and CDR2 FYNNEI. Study processing details: Amplification of reference gene primers was used by the study to estimate nucleated cell counts. Only in-frame clones appear in the TCRdb table, and some are missing; sequencing was by immunoSEQ multiplex PCR. V and J calls and clone size are copied from that table; D and trimming were computed from the DNA. The data hold a few hundred thousand clones, with approximately 82% observed a single time. The V gene is TRBV2, the J gene TRBJ2-5; 14 bases match TRBD2. Sequenced: peripheral blood. This clonotype originated in a woman aged 40-49 years who had recovered from COVID-19. The CDR3 bases are TGTGCCAGCAATAAACCGGGACTAGCGGGGGACGGGGAGACCCAGTACTTC. Translating gives CASNKPGLAGDGETQYF.